A single T cell receptor (beta chain) is shown here with its context. The junction and the germline gene differ at one end; a read error may be behind it. This CDR3 has 13 residues. Per the germline V gene, CDR1 is PRHDT and CDR2 is FYEKMQ (reference sequence). The sample comes from a study of T cell repertoires in cytomegalovirus infection. One entry per CDR3 protein, called by TCRdb with MiXCR from the reads. The repertoire includes approximately 550,000 distinct CDR3 sequences, 16% of them detected once, and under 30% sits in the top ten. The material sequenced was CD8+ T cells from PBMCs. The clonotype originates from a human donor in good health (CMV status not recorded). Some clones in this sample may be carry-over from other donors' samples. V gene TRBV13 combines with J gene TRBJ1-5; perhaps TRBD1 as D (5 bases). CDR3 residues: CASSLGLGTDQHF. CDR3 nucleotide sequence: TGTGCCAGCAGTTTAGGGCTGGGGACTGACCAACATTTT.